This T cell receptor beta chain stems from a study of cytomegalovirus exposure and HLA in healthy donors. The study ran its PCR with 60 Vbeta and 13 Jbeta primers. The method was immunoSEQ multiplex PCR; TCRdb's version includes in-frame clones alone and lacks a portion of them. In the table there are over 200,000 clones, 60% to 80% of which are singletons. Germline lookup yields CDR1 MNHEY and CDR2 SMNVEV (reference sequence). CDR3 length: 17 amino acids. The V gene end was trimmed by 5 bases and the J gene end by 6 bases; junction bases not matched to a gene: 15. Concerning this clone itself: As yet, its antigen is unknown.

Findings and caveats of the study: When analyzed later, a missense DCLRE1C variant was found to be linked to TCR beta V- and J-gene trimming. An assumption of roughly uniform sequencing depth across donors underlay the presence/absence analyses. The study had only CMV serostatus as immune exposure information. The productive fraction for most TCR beta V segments was about 87% or about 30% in an earlier analysis.

V and J are TRBV27 and TRBJ2-2; 7 nucleotides align to TRBD2. The specimen sequenced was PBMCs. This TCR was recovered from a male donor in good health and CMV-seronegative. CDR3 DNA: TGTGCCAGCAGTAAAATTAAAGTGACTAGCATAGCCGGGGAGCTGTTTTTT. It encodes CASSKIKVTSIAGELFF.